This T cell receptor (beta chain) was documented in a study of shared clonotypes between healthy human individuals. Study details: Three plates each covered CD4 naive and memory; CD8 naive two, CD8 memory one. Study results and limitations: Generally, naive subsets came out with larger estimated richness than memory subsets.

As concerns this clone: What it recognizes is unknown.

The study ran the assay at deep level. The data were produced by immunoSEQ multiplex PCR, yet TCRdb's version contains in-frame clones alone and is incomplete. The sample yields hundreds of thousands of clones, 73% seen once. Looked up from germline, CDR1 is SNHLY and CDR2 is FYNNEI. The length of the CDR3 is 16 residues. Trimming removed 7 bases from V and 2 bases from J, with 18 bases in between. Sequenced material: memory CD4+ T cells sorted from blood. The subset denotes: CD45RA-negative fraction. V gene TRBV2 combines with J gene TRBJ2-1; D gene unclear. The TCR comes from a woman aged 25 to 39 in good health. The CDR3 region has the DNA TGTGCCAGCACCGGACCGGCCGCTTCCCCCTACAATGAGCAGTTCTTC. Its protein product is CASTGPAASPYNEQFF.